This record looks at one TCR beta chain sequence and its context. This sample is drawn from a study of Ad26.COV2.S vaccination and SARS-CoV-2 variants. Study as a whole: This donor came from the COV1001 trial of Ad26.COV2.S.

This CDR3 has 14 residues. The ends were cut back, 0 bases at V and 11 bases at J, with 16 bases in the middle. The germline V gene has CDR1 LGHNA and CDR2 YSLEER. TCRdb's table, derived via immunoSEQ multiplex PCR, lists solely in-frame clones and lacks some. The table lists under 600,000 clones, 70% to 90% of them singletons. Described treatment: 15 to 20 received Ad26.COV2.S at low or high dose, single or two shots; 5 received placebo; per-sample allocation not given. Sampling was performed 63 days after the first vaccine or placebo injection. An Ad26 vector that expressed Wuhan-strain SARS-CoV-2 spike constituted the vaccine.

The TCR comes from a person aged 18 to 59 who received the Ad26.COV2.S COVID-19 vaccine or a placebo. V gene TRBV4-3 combines with J gene TRBJ1-1; D might be TRBD1 (5 bases). Sequenced here: peripheral blood, sampled in a trial of Ad26.COV2.S vaccine versus placebo. The CDR3 sequence is CASSQEGRGWDAFF. The CDR3 nucleotides are TGCGCCAGCAGCCAAGAGGGGAGGGGCTGGGATGCTTTCTTT.